These 9 T cell receptor beta chains were all obtained from the same sample, sequenced in a study of vaccination and CD4 T cells after COVID-19. Cultured CD4+ T cells had their DNA profiled by the Oncomine TCR Beta short-read assay. TCRdb reprocessed the PCR reads via MiXCR and lists one record per CDR3 protein. The table records more than 9,000 distinct CDR3 sequences, 20% of them present only once. Their antigens remain unidentified. Treatment described: roughly 10-day PBMC culture with coronavirus spike peptide pools or control peptides (ViraFEST assay). Sample: CD4+ T cells from blood, cultured in vitro, taken before SARS-CoV-2 vaccination. These receptors all stem from a human donor who received a COVID-19 vaccine.

Judged by abundance, this clonotype is medium-sized (0.01 to 0.1%). V gene TRBV7-9 combines with J gene TRBJ1-2; the D gene is possibly TRBD1 (5 bases). The CDR3 runs 13 residues. The V end lost 5 bases, the J end lost 4 bases, and 11 bases lay between the germline ends. Germline V gives CDR1 SEHNR, CDR2 FQNEAQ (reference sequence). The CDR3 reads CASSLGTAYGYTF. For the CDR3, the DNA is TGTGCCAGCAGCCTTGGGACGGCCTATGGCTACACCTTC.

This clonotype turned up a few times. The chain couples TRBV5-4 to TRBJ2-1; 7 positions agree with TRBD2. The V and J ends lost 4 bases and 3 bases, in that order; junction bases with no gene match: 10. The CDR3 sequence is 16 residues long. Germline CDR1 is SGHNT and CDR2 is YYREEE (reference sequence). The DNA of the CDR3 is TGTGCCAGCAGCCGACCGCCTAGCGGAAACTACAATGAGCAGTTCTTC. Encoded protein: CASSRPPSGNYNEQFF.

V is TRBV5-4 and J is TRBJ2-2; the match to TRBD1 covers 8 bases. The CDR3 consists of 16 residues. The germline CDR1 and CDR2 sequences are SGHNT and YYREEE (reference sequence). Trimming took 4 bases from V and 1 from J; bases not matched to a gene: 6. This CDR3 reads CASSKEQGVNTGELFF. CDR3 bases: TGTGCCAGCAGCAAAGAACAGGGGGTGAACACCGGGGAGCTGTTTTTT.

By sample share, this clonotype is medium-sized. V and J are TRBV2 and TRBJ1-6; D not resolved. The germline V gene encodes CDR1 SNHLY and CDR2 FYNNEI. CDR3 length: 14 amino acids. V lost 1 base, J lost 6 bases, and 7 bases lay in between. DNA for the CDR3: TGTGCCAGCAGTGAAGGGGGAAGTAATTCACCCCTCCACTTT. Its translation: CASSEGGSNSPLHF.

By sample share, this clonotype is medium-sized. The gene calls are TRBV25-1 and TRBJ1-5, with D possibly being TRBD1 (6 bases). CDR1 and CDR2 from the germline V gene are MGHDK and SYGVNS. The V gene lost 6 bases and the J gene lost 0 bases, with 15 bases spanning the gap. The CDR3 length is 16 residues. The DNA of the CDR3 is TGTGCCAGCAGGGCTCAGGGGTTTCTTAGCAATCAGCCCCAGCATTTT. It encodes CASRAQGFLSNQPQHF. Combining the CDR3 with reference TRBV25-1 and TRBJ1-5 gives the whole variable domain EADIYQTPRYLVIGTGKKITLECSQTMGHDKMYWYQQDPGMELHLIHYSYGVNSTEKGDLSSESTVSRIRTEHFPLTLESARPSHTSQYLCASRAQGFLSNQPQHFGDGTRLSIL.

The sample holds a few counts of this clonotype. The CDR3 nucleotides read TGTGCCAGTAGTATGAATCCTTCGGAGACCCAGTACTTC. It specifies CASSMNPSETQYF. The chain has TRBV19 and TRBJ2-5, with D unclear. The CDR3 is made up of 13 amino acids. Germline CDR1 LNHDA, CDR2 SQIVND (reference sequence). The V gene lost 3 bases and the J gene lost 5 bases, with 10 bases spanning the gap.

This clonotype is medium-sized (0.01 to 0.1%). The chain uses TRBV7-8 and TRBJ1-5, with 9 positions matching TRBD1. Germline values: CDR1 SGHVS, CDR2 FQNEAQ. This CDR3 spans 15 amino acids. Trimming removed 1 base from V and 7 bases from J; junction bases left unmatched: 5. Written as DNA, the CDR3 is TGTGCCAGCAGCTTAGACAGGGGGCCAGGGCAGCCCCAGCATTTT. This encodes CASSLDRGPGQPQHF.

The rearrangement links TRBV30 to TRBJ2-5; 10 nucleotides align to TRBD2. V dropped 7 bases and J dropped 1; count of bases not matched to a gene: 6. The CDR3 length is 14 residues. Germline V CDR1 and CDR2: GTSNPN, SVGIG (reference sequence). CDR3 loop: CASAGGPSQETQYF. For the CDR3, the DNA is TGTGCCTCAGCGGGGGGGCCTTCCCAAGAGACCCAGTACTTC.

The gene calls are TRBV24-1 and TRBJ2-5, with D uncertain. The germline CDR1 and CDR2 sequences are KGHDR and SFDVKD. The CDR3 is 11 residues long. V lost 5 bases to trimming and J lost 4 bases, with 4 bases between them. The CDR3 DNA sequence: TGTGCCACCAGTGTCGGAGAGACCCAGTACTTC. It encodes CATSVGETQYF.